These 8 T cell receptor beta chains originate from one sample sequenced in a study of Ad26.COV2.S vaccination and SARS-CoV-2 variants. The table came from immunoSEQ multiplex PCR; TCRdb's copy has only in-frame clones and leaves some out. The data contain 430,000 or so clones, around nine tenths of them singletons. Treatment specified: some 20 received Ad26.COV2.S at low or high dose, single or two shots; 5 received placebo; per-sample allocation not given. At day 63 after the first vaccine or placebo injection, samples were drawn. Sequenced here: peripheral blood, sampled in a trial of Ad26.COV2.S vaccine versus placebo. These receptors came from a person aged 18-65 years who received the Ad26.COV2.S COVID-19 vaccine or a placebo.

The genes are TRBV6-4 and TRBJ2-1, with D unclear. Trimming pared 3 bases from V and 6 bases from J, leaving 9 bases between. CDR1 MRHNA and CDR2 SNTAGT come from the germline V gene. The CDR3 has 13 amino acids. The CDR3 loop reads CASSEQFTNEQFF. CDR3 bases: TGTGCCAGCAGTGAGCAGTTTACCAATGAGCAGTTCTTC.

This clone was seen only once. J is TRBJ2-5 and V is TRBV11-2; D possibly corresponds to TRBD2 (6 bases). The CDR3 has 16 residues. V was clipped by 1 base and J by 2 bases, with 14 bases between them. Germline lookup yields CDR1 SGHAT and CDR2 FQNNGV. CDR3 DNA: TGTGCCAGCAGCTTAGGGGACTTAGGACTACAAGAGACCCAGTACTTC. This encodes CASSLGDLGLQETQYF.

The table lists this clone with a count of one. V is TRBV25-1 and J is TRBJ2-1, with TRBD2 identical over 9 bases. Germline CDR1 MGHDK, CDR2 SYGVNS. CDR3 length: 16 amino acids. V dropped 4 bases and J dropped 4; count of bases not matched to a gene: 8. CDR3 DNA: TGTGCCAGCAGTGGACAGGGACTAGCAGGGTACAATGAGCAGTTCTTC. It translates to CASSGQGLAGYNEQFF.

The chain uses TRBV5-4 and TRBJ2-5; 8 positions agree with TRBD2. Germline loops: CDR1 SGHNT, CDR2 YYREEE (reference sequence). The J segment lost 1 base and the V segment lost 4 bases, leaving 9 bases of the junction unmatched. This CDR3 is built from 16 residues. The CDR3 coding sequence is TGTGCCAGCAGCGACCCCTCAGCGGGAGCCCAAGAGACCCAGTACTTC. Translation gives CASSDPSAGAQETQYF.

CDR3 amino acids: CSVVGGLSENTGELFF. CDR3 nucleotides: TGCAGCGTTGTTGGGGGGCTTAGTGAAAACACCGGGGAGCTGTTTTTT. The gene calls are TRBV29-1 and TRBJ2-2, with D perhaps matching TRBD1 or TRBD2 (6 bases each). This CDR3 region has 16 residues. V shed 4 bases and J shed 2 bases, with 17 bases lying between them. The V gene's germline CDR1 is SQVTM and CDR2 ANQGSEA.

The rearrangement links TRBV6-5 to TRBJ1-6, with 10 bases aligning to TRBD1. J lost 12 bases, V lost 7 bases, and 9 bases had no gene match. The CDR3 spans 14 residues. Germline CDR1 is MNHEY and CDR2 is SVGAGI. CDR3 nucleotide sequence: TGTGCCAGCACCGCTCCGACAGGGGGCTTACCCCTCCACTTT. It yields the protein CASTAPTGGLPLHF.

This clone was counted a single time. V and J are TRBV20-1 and TRBJ2-1; TRBD2 matches at 10 bases. The length of the CDR3 is 14 residues. The junction had 6 bases not matched to a gene; V was cut back by 3 bases and J by 7 bases. Germline values: CDR1 DFQATT, CDR2 SNEGSKA (reference sequence). The CDR3 DNA follows: TGCAGTGCTAGTGGCCCAGCGGGGGGGAATGAGCAGTTCTTC. Its protein product is CSASGPAGGNEQFF.

J is TRBJ2-7 and V is TRBV10-2; 8 bases are shared with TRBD2. With V trimmed by 3 bases and J by 0 bases, 7 bases remained unmatched. The germline CDR1 and CDR2 sequences are WSHSY and SAAADI. This CDR3 spans 16 amino acids. The DNA for the CDR3 is TGCGCCAGCAGTGACCAGCGGGAGTTTCGCTCCTACGAGCAGTACTTC. Amino acid sequence: CASSDQREFRSYEQYF.